This T cell receptor (beta chain) was sequenced for a study of post-analysis software for immune sequencing data. The wider study: Patients had relapsing-remitting, secondary progressive or progressive-relapsing multiple sclerosis; some lacked subtype. Points from the study as a whole: F-measure co-clustering was strong for batch-matched samples. TRBV5-6, TRBV5-1 and TRBV20-1 were among roughly 5 TRBV segments more frequent in patients than controls. Controls significantly exceeded multiple sclerosis patients in normalized Chao1 diversity.

In the case of this clonotype: Its antigen is undetermined.

Trimming at V came to 4 bases and at J to 1 base, leaving 14 bases not matched to a gene. CDR3 length: 18 residues. CDR1 is SQVTM, CDR2 ANQGSEA, per germline. The authors incorporated unique molecular identifiers into the TCR beta cDNA libraries. Yield was around 500,000 cDNA molecules from around 1 to 10 million T cells. TCRdb called the PCR reads again in MiXCR, with one record for every CDR3 protein. The sample has approximately 350,000 distinct CDR3 sequences; around 37% are singletons. The V gene is TRBV29-1, the J gene TRBJ2-2; TRBD2 agrees at 8 bases. The TCR originated in a girl aged 10-17 years with multiple sclerosis. Sequencing was performed on blood. DNA of the CDR3: TGCAGCGTTGCTCATTTTCACCGTGCGGGGGGGAACACCGGGGAGCTGTTTTTT. This encodes CSVAHFHRAGGNTGELFF.